These 9 T cell receptor beta chains were sequenced from one sample in a study of blood T cell repertoires in COVID-19. Generated by immunoSEQ multiplex PCR, the TCRdb table keeps only in-frame clones and is missing some. Of some 110,000 clones detected, 75% to 90% appear once; the ten largest clones hold roughly 0.89%. The sample taken for sequencing was peripheral blood. The receptors were sampled from a woman between 65 and 79 years old with acute or convalescent COVID-19.

This clone has a single count. The V call is TRBV28, the J call TRBJ2-3; a possible D gene is TRBD1 (6 bases). Germline CDR1 MDHEN, CDR2 SYDVKM. V lost 11 bases and J lost 10, with 22 bases in between. The CDR3 covers 13 residues. The CDR3 DNA sequence: TGTGCCTTCGAGGGGCCCGGCCCAGGGGCGCAGTATTTT. It yields the protein CAFEGPGPGAQYF.

J is TRBJ2-5 and V is TRBV11-2; tentative D call: TRBD1 (5 bases). CDR3 length: 15 residues. Trimming removed 6 bases at V and 2 bases at J, with 16 bases between. Germline V lookup: CDR1 SGHAT, CDR2 FQNNGV. The CDR3 region is CASSSSGQVQETQYF. The CDR3 DNA is TGTGCCAGCAGTTCAAGTGGACAAGTACAAGAGACCCAGTACTTC.

The gene calls are TRBV19 and TRBJ2-7, with D possibly matching TRBD1 (5 bases). This CDR3 comprises 14 residues. The V end lost 7 bases, the J end lost 1 base, and 14 bases lay between the germline ends. Germline V CDR1 and CDR2: LNHDA, SQIVND (reference sequence). The CDR3 DNA reads TGTGCCAGTAAGTCCCAAGGGGCTTCCTACGAGCAGTACTTC. As protein: CASKSQGASYEQYF.

The chain recombines TRBV19 with TRBJ2-1; 10 bases line up with TRBD2. The CDR3 runs 15 residues. V shed 6 bases and J 9 bases; nucleotides not matched to a gene: 11. CDR1 is LNHDA, CDR2 SQIVND, per germline (reference sequence). CDR3 region: CASSTSPSGSVEQFF. In nucleotides, the CDR3 is TGTGCCAGTAGCACCTCGCCTAGCGGGAGTGTTGAGCAGTTCTTC.

This clone was picked up a small number of times. The chain uses TRBV20-1 and TRBJ2-7; 10 bases fit TRBD1. The junction had 8 bases not matched to a gene; V was cut back by 3 bases and J by 0 bases. The CDR3 is made up of 16 amino acids. Per germline, CDR1 DFQATT and CDR2 SNEGSKA (reference sequence). The CDR3 is CSASGGTGASSYEQYF. DNA for the CDR3: TGCAGTGCTAGTGGGGGGACAGGGGCCAGCTCCTACGAGCAGTACTTC.

The rearrangement joins TRBV11-3 to TRBJ2-1; D perhaps matches TRBD2 (5 bases). V was pared by 3 bases and J by 7 bases, with 7 bases between. The length of the CDR3 is 12 residues. Germline lookup yields CDR1 SGHNT and CDR2 YENEEA. CDR3: CASSLWENEQFF. The CDR3 DNA is TGTGCCAGCAGCTTGTGGGAGAATGAGCAGTTCTTC.

The V and J genes are TRBV28 and TRBJ1-4; no definite D call. This CDR3 is 14 amino acids long. The V and J ends lost 2 bases and 4 bases respectively, with 8 bases between them. CDR1 is MDHEN and CDR2 is SYDVKM in the germline V gene. CDR3 coding DNA: TGTGCCAGCAGTTTACCTGGAGTTAATGAAAAACTGTTTTTT. Its protein is CASSLPGVNEKLFF. Looking up the rest from reference TRBV28 and TRBJ1-4 gives the full variable domain: DVKVTQSSRYLVKRTGEKVFLECVQDMDHENMFWYRQDPGLGLRLIYFSYDVKMKEKGDIPEGYSVSREKKERFSLILESASTNQTSMYLCASSLPGVNEKLFFGSGTQLSVL.

The chain uses TRBV3-1 (or the pseudogene TRBV3-2) and TRBJ1-2, with D perhaps matching TRBD1 (5 bases). The CDR3 extends over 13 amino acids. Per the germline V gene, CDR1 is LGHDT and CDR2 is YNNKEL (reference sequence). Trimming shortened V by 1 base and J by 3 bases, and 6 bases separated the two germline ends. The CDR3 sequence is CASSQVQDYGYTF. Written as DNA, the CDR3 is TGTGCCAGCAGCCAAGTACAGGACTATGGCTACACCTTC.

CDR3 in DNA: TGTGCCAGCAGCTTAATCGCTGCGGGAGCCAATGAGCAGTTCTTC. Its translation: CASSLIAAGANEQFF. The V call is TRBV7-3, the J call TRBJ2-1; the match to TRBD2 covers 7 bases. Looked up from germline, CDR1 is SGHTA and CDR2 is FQGTGA. V shed 1 base and J 6 bases; nucleotides not matched to a gene: 6. The CDR3 runs 15 residues.